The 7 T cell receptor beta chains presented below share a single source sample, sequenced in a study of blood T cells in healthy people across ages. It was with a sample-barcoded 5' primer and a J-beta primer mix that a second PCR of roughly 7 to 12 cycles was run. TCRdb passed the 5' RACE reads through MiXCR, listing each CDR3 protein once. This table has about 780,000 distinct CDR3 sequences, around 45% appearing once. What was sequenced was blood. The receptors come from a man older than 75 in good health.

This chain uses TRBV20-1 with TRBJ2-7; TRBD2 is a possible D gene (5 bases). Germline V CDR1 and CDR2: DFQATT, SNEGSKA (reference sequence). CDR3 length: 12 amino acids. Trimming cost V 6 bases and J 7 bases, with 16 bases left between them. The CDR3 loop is CSAPTTYNEQYF. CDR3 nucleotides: TGCAGTGCACCGACTACCTACAATGAGCAGTACTTC.

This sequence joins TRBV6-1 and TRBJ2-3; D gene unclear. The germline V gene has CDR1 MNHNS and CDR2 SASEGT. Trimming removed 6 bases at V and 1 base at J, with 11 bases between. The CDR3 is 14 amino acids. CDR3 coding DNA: TGTGCCAGCAGCACCCAGCAGGGCACAGATACGCAGTATTTT. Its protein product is CASSTQQGTDTQYF.

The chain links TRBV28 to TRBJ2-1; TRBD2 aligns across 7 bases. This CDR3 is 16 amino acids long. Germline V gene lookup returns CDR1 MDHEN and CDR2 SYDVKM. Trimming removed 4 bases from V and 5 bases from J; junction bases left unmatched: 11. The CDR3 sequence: CASSSPAAGEDNEQFF. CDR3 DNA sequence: TGTGCCAGCAGTTCCCCCGCCGCGGGAGAAGACAATGAGCAGTTCTTC.

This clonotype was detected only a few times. The CDR3 loop is CASSSYLAGANYGYTF. Written as DNA, the CDR3 is TGTGCCAGCAGTTCGTACCTGGCAGGGGCGAACTATGGCTACACCTTC. V and J are TRBV27 and TRBJ1-2, with TRBD1 as a possible D gene (6 bases). V shed 4 bases and J shed 2 bases, with 17 bases lying between them. Germline V gene lookup returns CDR1 MNHEY and CDR2 SMNVEV (reference sequence). CDR3 length: 16 residues.

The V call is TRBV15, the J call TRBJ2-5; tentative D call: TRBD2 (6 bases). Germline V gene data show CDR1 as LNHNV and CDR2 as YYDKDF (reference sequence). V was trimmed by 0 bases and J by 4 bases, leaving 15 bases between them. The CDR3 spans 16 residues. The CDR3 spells CATSRDGRSKGETQYF. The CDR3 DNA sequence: TGTGCCACCAGCAGAGATGGGAGGTCCAAGGGAGAGACCCAGTACTTC.

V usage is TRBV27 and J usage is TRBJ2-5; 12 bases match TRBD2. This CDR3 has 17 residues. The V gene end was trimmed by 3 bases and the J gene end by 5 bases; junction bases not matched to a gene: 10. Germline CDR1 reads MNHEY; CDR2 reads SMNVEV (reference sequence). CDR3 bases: TGTGCCAGCAGTTTGGGGCTAGCGGGAGGGCCTACGGAGACCCAGTACTTC. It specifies CASSLGLAGGPTETQYF.

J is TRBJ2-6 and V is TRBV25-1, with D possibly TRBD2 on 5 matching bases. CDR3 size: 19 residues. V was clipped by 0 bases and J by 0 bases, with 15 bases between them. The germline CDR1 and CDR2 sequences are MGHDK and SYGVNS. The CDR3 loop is CASSEYEGISHSGANVLTF. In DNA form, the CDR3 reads TGTGCCAGCAGTGAATATGAGGGCATTAGCCACTCTGGGGCCAACGTCCTGACTTTC.